The 32 T cell receptor beta chains below come from one sample, sequenced in a study of T-cell memory formation after mild COVID-19. TCRdb reprocessed the 5' RACE reads via MiXCR and lists one record per CDR3 protein. The repertoire consists of about 360,000 distinct CDR3 sequences, with approximately 15% occurring once and the leading ten covering around 22%. The sequenced sample was PBMCs or a T cell subset sorted from them (not recorded which). The source is a man younger than 35 who had mild COVID-19 (a few samples of this study predate the infection). Cell type and time point are not known.

This clonotype was recorded at least ten times. The chain joins TRBV4-3 to TRBJ2-1; D possibly corresponds to TRBD2 (6 bases). The germline V gene has CDR1 LGHNA and CDR2 YSLEER. V was clipped by 1 base and J by 4 bases, with 8 bases between them. The CDR3 length is 14 residues. This chain's CDR3 is CASSQVAGYNEQFF. The CDR3 bases are TGCGCCAGCAGCCAAGTTGCGGGGTACAATGAGCAGTTCTTC.

This clonotype was counted between two and nine times. This chain joins TRBV19 and TRBJ1-1; D gene uncertain. The CDR3 spans 15 residues. With 4 bases removed from V and 2 bases from J, the gap between germline ends came to 14 bases. Germline values: CDR1 LNHDA, CDR2 SQIVND (reference sequence). The CDR3 spells CASSNRAFDNTEAFF. Written as DNA, the CDR3 is TGTGCCAGTAGTAACCGAGCATTTGATAACACTGAAGCTTTCTTT.

The table lists this clonotype with a few counts. J is TRBJ2-5 and V is TRBV9; no clear D gene. Trimming cost V 0 bases and J 1 base, with 7 bases left between them. There are 14 residues in the CDR3. Germline V gives CDR1 SGDLS, CDR2 YYNGEE. The CDR3 DNA reads as TGTGCCAGCAGCGTAGATCATCGCCAAGAGACCCAGTACTTC. The encoded protein is CASSVDHRQETQYF.

A few counts support this clonotype. A read error may account for a junction end that differs from germline. This chain uses TRBV7-9 with TRBJ2-1; TRBD2 matches at 12 bases. The CDR3 runs to 13 residues. Germline loops: CDR1 SEHNR, CDR2 FQNEAQ (reference sequence). The CDR3 spells CASSFHLAGGMIF. The CDR3 DNA follows: TGTGCCAGCAGCTTCCACCTAGCGGGGGGGATGATCTTC.

The V call is TRBV7-9, the J call TRBJ1-1; TRBD1 might be the D (6 bases). V shed 3 bases and J shed 11 bases, with 16 bases lying between them. The germline CDR1 and CDR2 sequences are SEHNR and FQNEAQ (reference sequence). This CDR3 is built from 13 residues. The CDR3 here is CASSFGEQGRAFF. CDR3 coding DNA: TGTGCCAGCAGCTTTGGGGAACAGGGAAGGGCTTTCTTT.

The rearrangement joins TRBV29-1 to TRBJ2-1; D may be TRBD1 or TRBD2 (5 bases each). Deletions cut 0 bases from V and 10 bases from J, with 10 bases between. Germline-derived CDR1 and CDR2 are SQVTM and ANQGSEA. CDR3 size: 12 residues. In DNA form, the CDR3 reads TGCAGCGTTGAAGATGACCGGGACGAGCAGTTCTTC. Translated: CSVEDDRDEQFF.

V is TRBV7-3 and J is TRBJ1-6; tentatively, D is TRBD1 (5 bases). The V and J ends lost 8 bases and 11 bases respectively, with 22 bases between them. There are 15 residues in the CDR3. Germline CDR1 and CDR2: SGHTA and FQGTGA. The CDR3 bases are TGTGCCAGCTTCTTAGTCGGGGGAGAAGGGACACCCCTCCACTTT. It encodes CASFLVGGEGTPLHF.

This clonotype was picked up a small number of times. J is TRBJ1-2 and V is TRBV29-1; 7 bases match TRBD1. The V gene's germline CDR1 is SQVTM and CDR2 ANQGSEA. There are 12 residues in the CDR3. Losses at the gene ends were 3 bases for V and 10 bases for J; bases not matched to a gene: 8. DNA of the CDR3: TGCAGCGTTGAGGAGACAGGGCTTGTCTACACCTTC. This translates into CSVEETGLVYTF. The full variable domain, with the rest looked up from reference TRBV29-1 and TRBJ1-2, is SAVISQKPSRDICQRGTSLTIQCQVDSQVTMMFWYRQQPGQSLTLIATANQGSEATYESGFVIDKFPISRPNLTFSTLTVSNMSPEDSSIYLCSVEETGLVYTFGSGTRLTVV.

The chain couples TRBV27 to TRBJ2-7; the D gene is possibly TRBD1 (5 bases). Trimming pared 8 bases from V and 2 bases from J, leaving 16 bases between. CDR3 length: 14 amino acids. Germline CDR1 MNHEY, CDR2 SMNVEV (reference sequence). This CDR3 is CASGYQGGAYEQYF. Here the CDR3 DNA reads TGTGCCAGCGGCTACCAGGGTGGGGCCTACGAGCAGTACTTC.

This clonotype was detected only a few times. The chain joins TRBV29-1 to TRBJ2-1; D uncertain. Germline-derived CDR1 and CDR2 are SQVTM and ANQGSEA. The V gene lost 4 bases and the J gene lost 5 bases, with 9 bases spanning the gap. The CDR3 length is 12 residues. CDR3 sequence (DNA): TGCAGCGTTGTGCTAGGGAACAATGAGCAGTTCTTC. Translated, it gives CSVVLGNNEQFF.

This clonotype has more than one count but fewer than ten. This chain joins TRBV5-8 and TRBJ2-4; D call uncertain. CDR3 size: 11 residues. In germline, CDR1 is SGHTS, CDR2 YDEGEE. The V end was cut by 3 bases, the J end by 10 bases, with 8 bases between. In nucleotides, the CDR3 is TGTGCCAGCAGCTGGCCGGTGATTCAGTACTTC. This sequence encodes CASSWPVIQYF.

This chain uses TRBV5-5 with TRBJ2-7; 13 bases map to TRBD2. The CDR3 is made up of 15 amino acids. Germline CDR1 is SGHKS and CDR2 is YYEKEE (reference sequence). Trimming at V came to 4 bases and at J to 6 bases, leaving 7 bases not matched to a gene. Here the CDR3 DNA reads TGTGCCAGCAGCGCCACACTAGCGGGAGGGCGCGAGCAGTACTTC. It translates to CASSATLAGGREQYF.

The V gene is TRBV7-6, the J gene TRBJ1-5; no definite D call. V was shortened by 5 bases and J by 5 bases, with 13 bases between the two germline ends. The CDR3 totals 14 residues. CDR1 and CDR2 (germline): SGHVS, FNYEAQ. This chain's CDR3 is CASSLGHNDQPQHF. CDR3 sequence (DNA): TGTGCCAGCAGCCTCGGGCATAATGATCAGCCCCAGCATTTT.

Turning to this clonotype: This may be a read error, as it is one base from a much larger clone. This chain uses TRBV9 with TRBJ1-1; 7 bases align to TRBD1. Germline values: CDR1 SGDLS, CDR2 YYNGEE. CDR3 length: 13 residues. V shed 3 bases, J shed 1 base, and the junction held 0 bases outside the gene matches. CDR3: CASSAGGNTEAFF. CDR3 bases: TGTGCCAGCAGCGCAGGGGGGAACACTGAAGCTTTCTTT.

This clonotype was observed a handful of times. V usage is TRBV3-1 and J usage is TRBJ2-7; D not resolved. The CDR3 extends over 12 amino acids. Germline CDR1 reads LGHDT; CDR2 reads YNNKEL (reference sequence). Between the trimmed V and J ends, which lost 0 bases and 3 bases, there was a span of 3 bases. The CDR3: CASSQDGYEQYF. The CDR3 region has the DNA TGTGCCAGCAGCCAAGACGGCTACGAGCAGTACTTC.

V is TRBV5-1 and J is TRBJ1-1, with 7 bases fitting TRBD1. CDR3 length: 14 residues. Germline CDR1 SGHRS, CDR2 YFSETQ. V shed 4 bases, J shed 13 bases, and the junction held 16 bases outside the gene matches. The DNA for the CDR3 is TGCGCCAGCAGCCCCATGGACAGGATCGGGAAGGATTTCTTT. It translates to CASSPMDRIGKDFF.

This chain joins TRBV7-9 and TRBJ2-5; D gene ambiguous. The CDR3 is 14 amino acids. The V gene's germline CDR1 is SEHNR and CDR2 FQNEAQ (reference sequence). Trimming stripped 1 base from V and 2 bases from J, with 8 bases between. CDR3 nucleotide sequence: TGTGCCAGCAGCTTAGAGTCCGTTCAAGAGACCCAGTACTTC. This gives the protein CASSLESVQETQYF.

The V and J genes are TRBV14 and TRBJ2-1, with TRBD2 as a possible D gene (6 bases). Germline CDR1 reads SGHDN; CDR2 reads FVKESK. V was pared by 1 base and J by 2 bases, with 27 bases between. The CDR3 is made up of 21 amino acids. CDR3: CASSQGPPGLRKFGTYNEQFF. CDR3 coding DNA: TGTGCCAGCAGCCAAGGACCCCCGGGACTCCGAAAGTTTGGGACCTACAATGAGCAGTTCTTC.

The chain carries TRBV6-6 and TRBJ2-1, with 8 bases lining up with TRBD2. Germline CDR1 and CDR2: MNHNY and SVGAGI (reference sequence). This CDR3 has 16 residues. Germline trimming cut 2 bases from V and 4 bases from J; bases unmatched to any gene: 7. The CDR3: CASSYGRGASYNEQFF. The CDR3 DNA follows: TGTGCCAGCAGTTACGGGCGGGGGGCCTCTTACAATGAGCAGTTCTTC.

The chain couples TRBV7-8 to TRBJ2-3, with 9 positions matching TRBD2. Germline V gene sequence: CDR1 SGHVS, CDR2 FQNEAQ. The CDR3 runs to 16 residues. V lost 1 base, J lost 3 bases, and 5 bases stayed unmatched. This chain's CDR3 is CASSLDQRGVTDTQYF. In DNA form, the CDR3 reads TGTGCCAGCAGCTTAGATCAGCGGGGGGTGACAGATACGCAGTATTTT.

This clonotype was seen only a few times. V gene TRBV4-1 combines with J gene TRBJ2-1; D remains ambiguous. This CDR3 has 17 residues. Germline V gene data show CDR1 as MGHRA and CDR2 as YSYEKL. V lost 3 bases and J lost 7, with 22 bases in between. CDR3 DNA sequence: TGCGCCAGCAGCCAGATCCCTACCCTTAACCTGGGAAATGAGCAGTTCTTC. It yields the protein CASSQIPTLNLGNEQFF.

The chain is built from TRBV5-1 and TRBJ1-5, with a weak D call TRBD1 (6 bases). Germline-derived CDR1 and CDR2 are SGHRS and YFSETQ. The CDR3 is made up of 15 amino acids. Trimming stripped 0 bases from V and 5 bases from J, with 12 bases between. The CDR3 coding sequence is TGCGCCAGCAGCTTGGACAGGGAAGAGGATCAGCCCCAGCATTTT. Translation gives CASSLDREEDQPQHF.

This clonotype was counted between two and nine times. The rearrangement uses TRBV20-1 and TRBJ1-1, with TRBD1 matching over 10 bases. J gave up 4 bases and V 1 base, and 3 bases lay outside the gene matches. In germline, CDR1 is DFQATT, CDR2 SNEGSKA (reference sequence). The length of the CDR3 is 14 residues. The CDR3 reads CSARAGQGVTEAFF. CDR3 DNA: TGCAGTGCTAGAGCCGGACAGGGGGTCACTGAAGCTTTCTTT.

J is TRBJ2-3 and V is TRBV18; 8 bases agree with TRBD2. The CDR3 is made up of 14 amino acids. Unmatched junction bases numbered 3, after V lost 3 bases and J lost 4 bases. CDR1 and CDR2 (germline): KGHSH, LQKENI. Here the CDR3 reads CASSPTSEADTQYF. The CDR3 nucleotides read TGTGCCAGCTCACCGACTAGCGAGGCAGATACGCAGTATTTT.

This sequence joins TRBV3-1 and TRBJ2-3; 9 nucleotides agree with TRBD2. V was clipped by 0 bases and J by 6 bases; unmatched bases: 7. The CDR3 has 16 amino acids. The V gene's germline CDR1 is LGHDT and CDR2 YNNKEL (reference sequence). In nucleotides, the CDR3 is TGTGCCAGCAGCCAAGAGGAGCGGGGGGTCCAGGATACGCAGTATTTT. This encodes CASSQEERGVQDTQYF.

The chain combines TRBV4-3 with TRBJ2-3; 10 bases are shared with TRBD2. This CDR3 has 17 residues. Trimming removed 0 bases from V and 3 bases from J; junction bases left unmatched: 6. Per the germline V gene, CDR1 is LGHNA and CDR2 is YSLEER. The CDR3 DNA reads TGCGCCAGCAGCCAAGACGGCCTAGCGGGGGCTACAGATACGCAGTATTTT. Its protein is CASSQDGLAGATDTQYF.

The chain joins TRBV14 to TRBJ1-2; TRBD1 might be the D (6 bases). Germline V CDR1 and CDR2: SGHDN, FVKESK. The CDR3 consists of 12 residues. Trimming took 2 bases from V and 5 from J, leaving 6 bases between them. The CDR3 is CASSQRGYGYTF. DNA for the CDR3: TGTGCCAGCAGCCAAAGGGGGTATGGCTACACCTTC.

The chain carries TRBV29-1 and TRBJ2-5; 8 positions match TRBD2. Trimming cost V 8 bases and J 5 bases; bases outside gene matches: 10. Germline CDR1 and CDR2: SQVTM and ANQGSEA. The CDR3 covers 13 residues. The CDR3 region has the DNA TGCAGCAGCACCGGGGGGGCCGGGGAGACCCAGTACTTC. Residues: CSSTGGAGETQYF.

This clonotype was seen just once. The gene calls are TRBV6-1 and TRBJ2-7, with 7 bases aligning to TRBD1. Germline V gene sequence: CDR1 MNHNS, CDR2 SASEGT. The CDR3 extends over 13 amino acids. V trimming: 6 bases; J trimming: 3 bases; junction bases outside the gene matches: 5. DNA for the CDR3: TGTGCCAGCAGCCGGGACAGATACTACGAGCAGTACGTC. Its protein is CASSRDRYYEQYV.

In its sample, this clonotype was seen many times. The V call is TRBV5-1, the J call TRBJ2-5; D is unresolved. This CDR3 has 15 residues. Germline V gene lookup returns CDR1 SGHRS and CDR2 YFSETQ. V was cut by 4 bases and J by 4 bases, with 17 bases left in between. The CDR3 reads CASSPAPVGGETQYF. CDR3 nucleotide sequence: TGCGCCAGCAGCCCGGCGCCGGTGGGTGGAGAGACCCAGTACTTC.

The chain uses TRBV28 and TRBJ2-2; TRBD2 agrees at 9 bases. The CDR3 is 15 amino acids. V was pared by 4 bases and J by 7 bases, with 7 bases of the junction left unmatched. Germline CDR1 and CDR2: MDHEN and SYDVKM. CDR3 sequence (DNA): TGTGCCAGCAGTTCGCTAGCGGGGAGGATCGGGGAGCTGTTTTTT. This translates into CASSSLAGRIGELFF.

This clonotype occurred many times. The rearrangement uses TRBV5-1 and TRBJ2-7; D call uncertain. Trimming took 0 bases from V and 5 from J, leaving 9 bases between them. CDR1 is SGHRS and CDR2 is YFSETQ in the germline V gene. The CDR3 extends over 13 amino acids. The CDR3 region has the DNA TGCGCCAGCAGCTTGGATGGTAACCACGAGCAGTACGTC. Protein product: CASSLDGNHEQYV.